This entry lists 20 T cell receptor beta chains sequenced from one sample in a study of regulatory T cells in long-lasting Graves disease. Described time point: newly diagnosed GD, antithyroid drugs for less than 3 months. Generation of the TCR library employed RNA extracted from PBMCs. Library construction for TCR beta used iRepertoire HTBI primers and Arm-PCR of CDR3 regions. TCRdb re-analysed the multiplex PCR reads in MiXCR, keeping a single row per CDR3 protein. The sample consists of hundreds of thousands of distinct CDR3 sequences, about a sixth of them appearing once. The same data also went into a second study, on T cells in Graves' hyperthyroidism and ophthalmopathy.

The sample consisted of peripheral blood mononuclear cells (PBMCs), taken at new diagnosis, from a patient treated with antithyroid drugs. The receptors stem from a woman between 25 and 40 years old with Graves disease.

The chain recombines TRBV4-3 with TRBJ2-2, with a weak D call TRBD1 (6 bases). V was shortened by 0 bases and J by 4 bases, with 18 bases between the two germline ends. The CDR3 totals 18 residues. The germline V gene encodes CDR1 LGHNA and CDR2 YSLEER. The CDR3 bases are TGCGCCAGCAGCCAAGATCATCGTGGGGGCGCCAGCACCGGGGAGCTGTTTTTT. This encodes CASSQDHRGGASTGELFF.

This clonotype was seen a few times. CDR3 sequence reads: CSARGDGDPRQQYF. The CDR3 DNA sequence: TGCAGTGCTAGAGGGGATGGGGACCCCCGCCAGCAGTACTTC. The chain uses TRBV20-1 and TRBJ2-7, with D perhaps being TRBD1 or TRBD2 (5 bases each). The V end was cut by 1 base, the J end by 8 bases, with 18 bases between. The CDR3 runs 14 residues. Germline-derived CDR1 and CDR2 are DFQATT and SNEGSKA (reference sequence).

This rearrangement joins TRBV5-1 to TRBJ2-1, with 11 bases identical to TRBD2. Germline trimming cut 3 bases from V and 5 bases from J; bases unmatched to any gene: 13. The CDR3 sequence is 18 residues long. The germline V gene encodes CDR1 SGHRS and CDR2 YFSETQ. CDR3 bases: TGCGCCAGCAGCTCCGACAGGGGTATGACTAGCGGGAACAATGAGCAGTTCTTC. Encoded protein: CASSSDRGMTSGNNEQFF.

The rearrangement joins TRBV7-9 to TRBJ2-7; D not certain. V was trimmed by 5 bases and J by 3 bases, leaving 17 bases between them. Looked up from germline, CDR1 is SEHNR and CDR2 is FQNEAQ (reference sequence). This CDR3 is built from 15 residues. CDR3 sequence: CASSTRGVGRYEQYF. CDR3 coding DNA: TGTGCCAGCAGCACCAGAGGCGTCGGTCGCTACGAGCAGTACTTC. The complete variable domain, with remaining parts taken from reference TRBV7-9 and TRBJ2-7, reads DTGVSQNPRHKITKRGQNVTFRCDPISEHNRLYWYRQTLGQGPEFLTYFQNEAQLEKSRLLSDRFSAERPKGSFSTLEIQRTEQGDSAMYLCASSTRGVGRYEQYFGPGTRLTVT.

This clonotype has a handful of counts. V is TRBV29-1 and J is TRBJ1-1, with TRBD1 as a possible D gene (5 bases). This CDR3 has 14 amino acids. V shed 7 bases and J shed 3 bases, with 18 bases lying between them. Germline V CDR1 and CDR2: SQVTM, ANQGSEA. CDR3: CSAPLGGWDTEAFF. In DNA, the CDR3 is TGCAGCGCCCCTCTGGGGGGTTGGGACACTGAAGCTTTCTTT.

This clonotype has only a few counts. The rearrangement links TRBV2 to TRBJ2-1, with 7 nucleotides matching TRBD1. V lost 11 bases, J lost 4 bases, and 11 bases stayed unmatched. The CDR3 is 14 residues long. Germline assignment: CDR1 SNHLY and CDR2 FYNNEI. CDR3 DNA: TGTGCCGGTGTTCCGGGACAGTATTACAATGAGCAGTTCTTC. The encoded protein is CAGVPGQYYNEQFF.

The table lists this clonotype with many counts. The chain carries TRBV28 and TRBJ2-1; D is ambiguous. V dropped 10 bases and J dropped 7 bases, with 14 bases sitting between them. Germline CDR1 MDHEN, CDR2 SYDVKM. This CDR3 is built from 12 residues. The DNA for the CDR3 is TGTGCCACCACCGGTCCCTGGAATGAGCAGTTCTTC. Protein product: CATTGPWNEQFF.

This CDR3 reads CSARRMKGLIQPQHF. The CDR3 DNA reads TGCAGTGCTAGACGCATGAAGGGGCTCATTCAGCCCCAGCATTTT. J is TRBJ1-5 and V is TRBV20-1; a possible D gene is TRBD1 (5 bases). The CDR3 length is 15 residues. Germline CDR1 reads DFQATT; CDR2 reads SNEGSKA (reference sequence). Between the trimmed V and J ends, which lost 2 bases and 6 bases, there was a span of 17 bases.

This clonotype was recorded at least ten times. The rearrangement links TRBV5-1 to TRBJ1-4; D unclear. This CDR3 is 15 amino acids long. V gave up 4 bases and J gave up 8 bases, with 18 bases separating them. Looked up from germline, CDR1 is SGHRS and CDR2 is YFSETQ. CDR3 in DNA: TGCGCCAGCAGCCCAACGGACGGTGTTATCGAAAAACTGTTTTTT. Protein sequence: CASSPTDGVIEKLFF.

This clonotype showed up just a few times. A much larger clonotype is one base distant, so this may be a read error. This sequence joins TRBV11-2 and TRBJ1-1; tentative D call: TRBD1 (6 bases). CDR1 and CDR2 from the germline V gene are SGHAT and FQNNGV. Trimming removed 4 bases at V and 6 bases at J, with 12 bases between. The length of the CDR3 is 13 residues. The CDR3, as DNA: TGTGCCAGCAGCTCGGACGGGGGCGCTGAAGCTTTCTTT. Protein product: CASSSDGGAEAFF.

This clonotype was counted ten times or more. The chain combines TRBV28 with TRBJ2-2; 9 bases map to TRBD2. Unmatched junction bases numbered 6, after V lost 2 bases and J lost 5 bases. Germline V lookup: CDR1 MDHEN, CDR2 SYDVKM. This CDR3 is built from 16 residues. The CDR3 nucleotides are TGTGCCAGCAGTTTAGTAGCGGGAGAAGGGACCGGGGAGCTGTTTTTT. Protein product: CASSLVAGEGTGELFF. Full variable domain (remainder filled in from reference TRBV28 and TRBJ2-2): DVKVTQSSRYLVKRTGEKVFLECVQDMDHENMFWYRQDPGLGLRLIYFSYDVKMKEKGDIPEGYSVSREKKERFSLILESASTNQTSMYLCASSLVAGEGTGELFFGEGSRLTVL.

This clonotype was counted at least ten times. The chain is built from TRBV29-1 and TRBJ2-2, with 7 bases matching TRBD2. Germline V gene sequence: CDR1 SQVTM, CDR2 ANQGSEA. After removal of 4 bases from V and 2 bases from J, the junction contained 1 base not matched to a gene. This CDR3 spans 13 amino acids. CDR3 DNA sequence: TGCAGCGTTGGGGGGGGTAACACCGGGGAGCTGTTTTTT. Translated, it gives CSVGGGNTGELFF.

This clonotype was counted many times. The chain couples TRBV11-2 to TRBJ2-5; D is undetermined. The CDR3 contains 11 residues. The V end was cut by 5 bases, the J end by 9 bases, with 10 bases between. CDR1 and CDR2 (germline): SGHAT, FQNNGV. CDR3 protein: CASSPGEAQYF. In nucleotides, the CDR3 is TGTGCCAGCAGCCCTGGTGAAGCCCAGTACTTC.

This clonotype has a handful of counts. V usage is TRBV27 and J usage is TRBJ2-1; 7 positions match TRBD2. The junction had 12 bases not matched to a gene; V was cut back by 7 bases and J by 0 bases. Germline V gene lookup returns CDR1 MNHEY and CDR2 SMNVEV (reference sequence). This CDR3 region has 17 residues. CDR3 DNA sequence: TGTGCCAGCACTAGTTTAGGCGGGACTAACTCCTACAATGAGCAGTTCTTC. Residues: CASTSLGGTNSYNEQFF.

This clonotype was seen ten or more times. This rearrangement joins TRBV11-3 to TRBJ2-3; D possibly corresponds to TRBD1 (5 bases). Germline V CDR1 and CDR2: SGHNT, YENEEA. The V gene lost 3 bases and the J gene lost 5 bases, with 12 bases spanning the gap. The CDR3 extends over 14 amino acids. The CDR3 bases are TGTGCCAGCAGCTTTGGGGCATCCCGAGATACGCAGTATTTT. It is translated as CASSFGASRDTQYF.

This sequence joins TRBV24-1 and TRBJ2-3; unclear D gene. Trimming shortened V by 1 base and J by 2 bases, and 9 bases separated the two germline ends. The CDR3 has 15 amino acids. The germline V gene encodes CDR1 KGHDR and CDR2 SFDVKD. The CDR3 sequence is CATSDLEKITDTQYF. In DNA, the CDR3 is TGTGCCACCAGTGATTTAGAGAAAATCACAGATACGCAGTATTTT.

This clonotype occurred many times. The genes are TRBV27 and TRBJ2-1, with TRBD1 identical over 8 bases. The germline V gene encodes CDR1 MNHEY and CDR2 SMNVEV (reference sequence). After removal of 7 bases from V and 13 bases from J, the junction contained 9 bases not matched to a gene. This CDR3 comprises 12 residues. CDR3 region: CASTLPTGVQFF. For the CDR3, the DNA is TGTGCCAGCACCTTACCGACAGGGGTCCAGTTCTTC.

The gene calls are TRBV28 and TRBJ1-5, with 7 nucleotides matching TRBD1. The CDR3 totals 14 residues. V was pared by 7 bases and J by 5 bases, with 8 bases of the junction left unmatched. Germline-derived CDR1 and CDR2 are MDHEN and SYDVKM. The CDR3 DNA sequence: TGTGCCAGCATCCTAGGGCAGGGGGATCAGCCCCAGCATTTT. Its translation is CASILGQGDQPQHF.

Details on this clonotype: A far larger clone is one nucleotide away, so this likely arose from a read error. DNA of the CDR3: TGTGCCAGTTCGGCAGGGTTAAGCGGCTACGAGCAGTTCTTC. Its protein product is CASSAGLSGYEQFF. V usage is TRBV6-1 and J usage is TRBJ2-1; D might be TRBD1 or TRBD2, each matching 5 bases. V was cut by 9 bases and J by 10 bases, with 22 bases left in between. Germline lookup yields CDR1 MNHNS and CDR2 SASEGT. The CDR3 is made up of 14 amino acids.

This clonotype was seen repeatedly, ten times or more. The gene calls are TRBV6-2 or TRBV6-3 and TRBJ2-1; 11 bases map to TRBD2. This CDR3 contains 19 residues. The trim removed 5 bases at V and 6 bases at J, leaving 18 bases unmatched. Germline values: CDR1 MNHEY, CDR2 SVGEGT. The CDR3 spells CASSEDRSLAGGTINEQFF. CDR3 bases: TGTGCCAGCAGTGAAGATCGTTCCCTAGCGGGAGGAACCATCAATGAGCAGTTCTTC.